This entry is about one TCR beta chain. It has no known antigen specificity. The input lacks base qualities; no much larger clone sits a single base away. Library prep was done by the immunoSEQ multiplex PCR assay. The multiplex PCR relied on a mix of 60 forward primers for TCR Vbeta segments and 13 reverse primers for TCR Jbeta segments. The CDR3 region of rearranged TCR beta genes was amplified from genomic DNA by a multiplex PCR assay. On the Illumina HiSeq System, the amplified TCR beta libraries were sequenced as 87-base-pair reads. On the study's bioinformatics: A later analysis tallied roughly 78 million unique TCR beta chains across the 700 or so repertoires, and some 10 million of those chains were shared by two or more donors. Raw reads were error-corrected and collapsed into unique sequences with a nearest-neighbor algorithm that merged closely related sequences to remove PCR and sequencing errors. CDR3 sequences were aligned to IMGT reference sequences to assign V, D and J gene segments. For a sequence to be retained, a match of at least six nucleotides was required to both a V gene segment and a J gene segment. A rearrangement counted as productive if the CDR3 had no stop codons and remained in frame with V and J, and every other rearrangement counted as non-productive. Following IMGT convention, CDR3 was defined as the stretch from the second conserved V-encoded cysteine up to the conserved J-encoded phenylalanine. The earlier analysis of about 530 of the donors excluded any sequence lacking an unambiguous match to a single V gene segment. An earlier analysis of fewer than 750 of the donors classified V segments as functional when productive rearrangements were above 56.7% and as segregating when the standard deviation between donors was above 5%. A statistical classification framework was built to diagnose cytomegalovirus status from the catalog of TCR beta chain sequences. In a later analysis, TCR nucleotide sequences were compared against IMGT/GENE-DB human TR gene sequences so that V and J genes could be assigned. Using the TCRdist pipeline, a later analysis assigned CDR3 sequences along with most-parsimonious VDJ recombination scenarios. In a later analysis, every TCR beta chain was defined by the combination of its CDR3 amino acid sequence and its V-gene family, and reads without a unique V-gene family were dropped. A later analysis removed 550 to 650 highly shared, low-generation-probability nucleotide sequences to deal with suspected cross-contamination and a sequencing artifact. In a later analysis, a clonal expansion index was calculated for each public chain from normalized within-repertoire ranks of inferred template counts. In a later analysis, generation probabilities were computed using a VDJ recombination model fitted to out-of-frame rearrangements, and the results were checked against IGoR. Hypergeometric tests were used in a later analysis to score TCR-TCR, TCR-HLA and TCR-CMV co-occurrence, with a repertoire-size bias correction applied to the TCR pairs. In a later analysis, false discovery rates were estimated by permuting HLA or CMV assignments 20 times. In a later analysis, co-occurring TCRs were grouped using DBSCAN, with TCRdist sequence similarity added in when clustering inside HLA-allele-positive subsets. Co-occurrence clustering excluded repertoires with fewer than 30,000 or more than 120,000 public chains, plus five with anomalous nucleotide sharing. The immuneACCESS repertoire file appears here via TCRdb, limited to in-frame rearrangements. These files lack a portion of the clones; in checked studies, under half of the deficit traces to unresolved V genes, and the cause of the others is not known. V and J calls and clone size are those listed in that table; D and trimming were worked out from the DNA. The sample contains 150,000 to 200,000 clones, approximately 79% of them found a single time. The top ten hold about 4.6% of the sample.

These data are taken from a study of cytomegalovirus exposure and HLA in healthy donors (dated by TCRdb to about 2017). Study-level background: An earlier analysis of roughly 570 of the donors reported approximately 280 Gb of sequence data and roughly 120 million unique TCR beta sequences obtained from around 180 million T cells. An early release covering 550 to 650 HLA-typed donors comprised approximately 290 gigabases of sequencing data and tens of millions of unique TCR sequences. Of the roughly 400 genotyped donors, over 80% were placed in the genetic ancestry cluster associated with self-reported Caucasian donors. The study was designed to test whether signatures of past pathogen exposure could be identified by cataloging public T cell receptors. The study used immunosequencing to profile the T cell repertoires of 600 to 850 subjects and linked those repertoires to cytomegalovirus serostatus. Along with the roughly 700-subject first cohort, a separate validation cohort of over a hundred different subjects was used. To predict cytomegalovirus infection status, the study brought together high-throughput TCR immunosequencing, statistical association of individual TCRs with disease status, and machine learning. In a later analysis, previously published TCR beta repertoires from some 640 donors were re-analyzed and high-resolution HLA genotyping was added so that TCR occurrence patterns could be studied. Rather than drawing on any new phenotypic data, the later analysis identified candidate immune exposures from TCR beta sequences and the way those sequences occurred across donors. An earlier analysis of fewer than 700 of the donors applied high-throughput TCR beta sequencing to assess whether each TCR beta V gene segment acted as functional or pseudogenic. Donor age, sex, ethnicity and CMV serostatus were compiled together with the repertoire data. A later genetic analysis took genome-wide SNP genotypes for about 55% of the roughly 700 donors and used that subset as a discovery cohort. All discovery cohort repertoires had been generated on a single sequencing platform. Both class I and class II loci were covered by HLA typing, at four-digit resolution. Typing coverage varied by locus: roughly 629-640 donors for A, B, C, DRB1 and DQB1; roughly 500 for DQA1; around 570 for DPA1; more than 450 for DPB1. Because of strong linkage in the cohort, 5 or 6 DR-DQ haplotypes were treated as single units for association and clustering. Among roughly 400 genotyped donors of the cohort, an average of about 240,000 unique TCR beta nucleotide sequences was sequenced per donor, of which 15% to 20% were non-productive. Study-level results and caveats: Roughly uniform sequencing depth across donors was assumed in presence/absence analyses, although this assumption may not hold. For the cohort, immune exposure information was limited to CMV serostatus. A later analysis associated 15,000 to 20,000 TCR beta sequences with specific HLA alleles at a false discovery rate of 0.05. According to a later analysis, most CMV-associated TCR beta chains appeared to be HLA-restricted, and the HLA associations seemed to be driven largely by CMV exposure. A cluster of highly shared sequence variants was judged likely to be a technical artifact of the sequencing pipeline. Only TCR beta chains were sequenced in this cohort, and the absence of alpha or paired-chain data limited detectable features. In an earlier analysis of approximately 590 of the donors, most TCR beta V segments appeared in productive rearrangements about 90% or about 30% of the time, broadly matching IMGT annotations. Because some donors lacked HLA typing at each locus, the association tests relied only on the typed subset. The classifier was reported to diagnose cytomegalovirus status with high specificity and sensitivity in both the original cohort and the validation cohort. A further reported finding was that TCR beta sequences accurately predicted the HLA-A and HLA-B alleles for most subjects in the first cohort. An association between a missense DCLRE1C variant and V-gene and J-gene trimming of TCR beta chains was found in a later genetic analysis and replicated in an independent cohort. Because counts were too low, roughly 17 rarely observed V segments, including chromosome 9 orphons, were left out of the earlier analysis of 500 to 650 of the donors. In a later analysis, the rate of TCR association differed among HLA loci, with DRB1 alleles having the most associated TCRs and HLA-C alleles having the fewest. In a later genetic analysis, fewer N-insertions in productive TCRs were reported among donors in an Asian-associated ancestry cluster than the roughly 700-donor mean. Across donors, most TCR sequences were observed very rarely, whereas some public TCRs were present in many individuals. In a later analysis, HLA-associated TCR beta chains were found to be more clonally expanded and to have lower generation probabilities than equally common non-associated chains. The study gave a list of roughly 150 TCR beta chains associated with cytomegalovirus. Strong co-occurrence of HLA alleles, especially DR and DQ, made assigning TCR associations to individual alleles difficult. Several of the top co-occurrence clusters appeared to be linked to parvovirus B19, influenza, CMV and Epstein-Barr virus, according to a later analysis. It was suggested by the authors that the approach could potentially be generalized to other disease states and immunological phenotypes. Three of the identified cytomegalovirus-associated TCR beta chains were confirmed in vitro to be specific for cytomegalovirus antigens. Linkage disequilibrium might explain the correlated functional status among segregating V segments, but an unknown experimental factor could not be excluded. Because the 87-base-pair reads could not distinguish some IMGT-functional V segments, including TRBV6-2 and TRBV6-3, those segments were excluded.

The V and J ends are trimmed by 2 bases and 5 bases, leaving 8 bases between them. From the cysteine up to the phenylalanine, the CDR3 has a length of 12 residues. Kept here is only the CDR3 DNA, which spans 36 bases and is read in frame from base 1. From the germline V gene, CDR1 is SGHRS and CDR2 is YFSETQ. The cohort was made up of several hundred healthy bone marrow donors. Cohort members were all nominally healthy when sampled, although unrecorded immune exposures were likely present. The donor was CMV seropositive and was included in the group of about 290 seropositive cohort members. Each donor provided a peripheral blood sample, and peripheral blood mononuclear cells were used for TCR beta sequencing. Genomic DNA extraction from the blood cell samples was performed with the Qiagen DNeasy Blood Extraction Kit.

Rearrangement joined TRBV5-1 to TRBJ2-7; tentative D gene TRBD2, with 5 bases matching. Material: PBMCs. This clonotype was sampled from a woman in her 30s in good health and CMV-seropositive. The bases read TGCGCCAGCAGCTTACTAGGTCACGAGCAGTACTTC. Translated, it reads CASSLLGHEQYF.